What follows are 14 T cell receptor beta chains derived from one specimen sequenced in a study of PD-1 blockade in classical Hodgkin lymphoma. Using immunoSEQ multiplex PCR, the repertoire was profiled, and TCRdb retains in-frame clones only, with some absent. The sample consists of some 96,000 clones, 85% to 95% of them appearing once. Time point meaning: cycle 4 day 1 (C4D1), after about 6 weeks of nivolumab. Relapse was seen in all patients after autologous stem cell transplantation, and brentuximab vedotin exposure was variable. Specimen: peripheral blood mononuclear cells (PBMCs), collected before the fourth cycle of nivolumab. These receptors were obtained from a human donor with classical Hodgkin lymphoma.

J is TRBJ1-1 and V is TRBV5-1, with 9 positions matching TRBD1. V gave up 2 bases and J gave up 5 bases; unmatched junction bases: 7. The CDR3 contains 15 residues. Germline assignment: CDR1 SGHRS and CDR2 YFSETQ. The CDR3 DNA is TGCGCCAGCAGCTTAGGGACAGGGTCGGGTACTGAAGCTTTCTTT. It is translated as CASSLGTGSGTEAFF.

V gene TRBV19 combines with J gene TRBJ1-5, with D perhaps TRBD1 (5 bases). Trimming pared 6 bases from V and 2 bases from J, leaving 17 bases between. The CDR3 runs 16 residues. The germline V gene encodes CDR1 LNHDA and CDR2 SQIVND (reference sequence). The CDR3 DNA is TGTGCCAGTAGAAGCCCGGGGGATTTCGGCAATCAGCCCCAGCATTTT. Its protein product is CASRSPGDFGNQPQHF. The full variable domain, completed using reference TRBV19 and TRBJ1-5, is DGGITQSPKYLFRKEGQNVTLSCEQNLNHDAMYWYRQDPGQGLRLIYYSQIVNDFQKGDIAEGYSVSREKKESFPLTVTSAQKNPTAFYLCASRSPGDFGNQPQHFGDGTRLSIL.

The rearrangement uses TRBV19 and TRBJ2-7; 10 bases align to TRBD1. Per the germline V gene, CDR1 is LNHDA and CDR2 is SQIVND (reference sequence). J was trimmed by 2 bases and V by 4 bases; bases with no gene match: 5. The CDR3 runs 15 residues. CDR3: CASSTRDRGTYEQYF. The CDR3 nucleotides read TGTGCCAGTAGTACCCGGGACAGGGGCACCTACGAGCAGTACTTC.

V gene TRBV6-1 combines with J gene TRBJ2-7, with TRBD1 matching 9 bases. V was pared by 7 bases and J by 3 bases, with 7 bases of the junction left unmatched. CDR3 length equals 14 residues. Per the germline V gene, CDR1 is MNHNS and CDR2 is SASEGT. The chain's CDR3 is CASKLQGAVYEQYF. Written as DNA, the CDR3 is TGTGCCAGCAAGCTACAGGGGGCCGTCTACGAGCAGTACTTC.

J is TRBJ2-3 and V is TRBV18; D gene unclear. The V gene lost 5 bases and the J gene lost 0 bases, with 6 bases spanning the gap. CDR1 and CDR2 from the germline V gene are KGHSH and LQKENI. This CDR3 spans 13 amino acids. This chain's CDR3 is CASSSISTDTQYF. For the CDR3, the DNA is TGTGCCAGCTCATCTATTAGCACAGATACGCAGTATTTT.

The gene calls are TRBV7-9 and TRBJ2-2, with D uncertain. The CDR3 is 14 amino acids. V dropped 5 bases and J dropped 5 bases, with 12 bases sitting between them. CDR1 SEHNR and CDR2 FQNEAQ come from the germline V gene (reference sequence). In DNA form, the CDR3 reads TGTGCCAGCAGCCAAGAGGCCGAAACCGGGGAGCTGTTTTTT. The encoded protein is CASSQEAETGELFF.

This clone was seen a handful of times. CDR3 DNA sequence: TGTGCCAGCAGCATGATACAGGGGGGCAACTATGGCTACACCTTC. It encodes CASSMIQGGNYGYTF. The chain employs TRBV11-2 and TRBJ1-2; 8 nucleotides agree with TRBD1. Germline V gene data show CDR1 as SGHAT and CDR2 as FQNNGV. The CDR3 covers 15 residues. Unmatched junction bases numbered 7, after V lost 5 bases and J lost 2 bases.

This clone occurred once. The CDR3 region is CAIDQGAAGANVLTF. CDR3 coding DNA: TGTGCCATCGACCAGGGGGCTGCTGGGGCCAACGTCCTGACTTTC. V gene TRBV10-3 combines with J gene TRBJ2-6, with 8 bases fitting TRBD1. Trimming took 8 bases from V and 2 from J; bases not matched to a gene: 5. Germline V CDR1 and CDR2: ENHRY, SYGVKD. The CDR3 has 15 residues.

This clone was counted a single time. The V call is TRBV9, the J call TRBJ1-2; D is unclear. Looked up from germline, CDR1 is SGDLS and CDR2 is YYNGEE. The CDR3 spans 12 residues. V was shortened by 0 bases and J by 4 bases, with 4 bases between the two germline ends. CDR3 protein: CASSVGVYGYTF. CDR3 DNA: TGTGCCAGCAGCGTAGGGGTCTATGGCTACACCTTC.

The chain links TRBV5-1 to TRBJ2-7; TRBD1 is a possible D gene (6 bases). Germline V gene lookup returns CDR1 SGHRS and CDR2 YFSETQ. Trimming pared 0 bases from V and 2 bases from J, leaving 18 bases between. The CDR3 extends over 17 amino acids. For the CDR3, the DNA is TGCGCCAGCAGCTTGGGTCCTTGGATGGACAGCCCCTACGAGCAGTACTTC. Its protein is CASSLGPWMDSPYEQYF.

This chain joins TRBV2 and TRBJ2-7; a weak D match, TRBD2 (5 bases). Trimming removed 10 bases at V and 5 bases at J, with 15 bases between. Germline V CDR1 and CDR2: SNHLY, FYNNEI. The CDR3 sequence is 12 residues long. The CDR3 spells CATRTGIDEQYF. In DNA form, the CDR3 reads TGTGCCACCAGGACGGGGATCGACGAGCAGTACTTC.

The chain is built from TRBV5-6 and TRBJ2-7; 10 nucleotides line up with TRBD2. The CDR3 has 19 amino acids. In germline, CDR1 is SGHDT, CDR2 YYEEEE. V was pared by 7 bases and J by 2 bases, with 21 bases of the junction left unmatched. The CDR3 DNA follows: TGTGCCAGCGTTGTGTCCGATCTAGCGGGAGTGGCGCCTACCTACGAGCAGTACTTC. Residues: CASVVSDLAGVAPTYEQYF.

The chain couples TRBV7-9 to TRBJ2-2; possible D gene TRBD1, 5 bases. Germline CDR1 is SEHNR and CDR2 is FQNEAQ (reference sequence). V was cut by 5 bases and J by 0 bases, with 16 bases left in between. CDR3 length: 17 residues. CDR3 sequence reads: CASSPPRGPANTGELFF. As DNA, the CDR3 is TGTGCCAGCAGCCCCCCTAGGGGTCCCGCGAACACCGGGGAGCTGTTTTTT.

This clone was seen a handful of times. The chain recombines TRBV4-1 with TRBJ1-3; D is unclear. The germline V gene encodes CDR1 MGHRA and CDR2 YSYEKL. V was trimmed by 1 base and J by 0 bases, leaving 4 bases between them. CDR3 length: 14 amino acids. The CDR3 spells CASSQGRSGNTIYF. CDR3 DNA: TGCGCCAGCAGCCAAGGACGCTCTGGAAACACCATATATTTT.